These 3 T cell receptor beta chains were sequenced from one sample in a study of a mutant IDH1 vaccine in newly diagnosed glioma. Time point: week 23, last vaccination. Alongside topical imiquimod, each dose of vaccine comprised 300 ug of mutant IDH1 20-mer peptide. TCRdb's copy holds only in-frame clones and misses some; the assay was immunoSEQ multiplex PCR. Of approximately 66,000 clones in the sample, over 75% were seen once. Antigen specificity for these receptors is unknown. Sequenced here: PBMCs, sampled from a glioma patient whose treatment included an IDH1 peptide vaccine. The receptors shown here come from a man between 18 and 29 years old with glioma.

V gene TRBV10-3 combines with J gene TRBJ1-4, with D possibly TRBD1 on 6 matching bases. CDR3 length: 16 amino acids. V was shortened by 0 bases and J by 0 bases, with 8 bases between the two germline ends. CDR1 and CDR2 (germline): ENHRY, SYGVKD. The CDR3 reads CAISESDRATNEKLFF. In DNA form, the CDR3 reads TGTGCCATCAGTGAGTCGGACAGAGCAACTAATGAAAAACTGTTTTTT.

The rearrangement uses TRBV5-1 and TRBJ1-4, with D unresolved. The CDR3 is made up of 14 amino acids. With 4 bases removed from V and 8 bases from J, the gap between germline ends came to 15 bases. Germline CDR1 is SGHRS and CDR2 is YFSETQ. The chain's CDR3 is CASSPSPDAEKLFF. The CDR3 DNA reads TGCGCCAGCAGCCCATCTCCAGATGCCGAAAAACTGTTTTTT.

The V call is TRBV4-3, the J call TRBJ2-1, with 10 bases matching TRBD2. Trimming cost V 0 bases and J 4 bases; bases outside gene matches: 18. Germline loops: CDR1 LGHNA, CDR2 YSLEER. CDR3 length equals 21 residues. The CDR3 loop reads CASSQDWASGSGTRHYNEQFF. DNA of the CDR3: TGCGCCAGCAGCCAAGATTGGGCTAGCGGGAGCGGGACTCGACATTACAATGAGCAGTTCTTC.